These 20 T cell receptor beta chains share one sample of origin, sequenced in a study of T cell responses to AZD1222 COVID-19 vaccine. Data came from immunoSEQ multiplex PCR; TCRdb stores just in-frame clones and leaves some out. The sample records over 150,000 clones, roughly 90% being singletons. The sample consisted of peripheral blood, taken on day 0 of MenACWY control vaccination. Receptors originate from an adult in good health.

The chain recombines TRBV6-4 with TRBJ1-2, with TRBD1 identical over 8 bases. V lost 6 bases, J lost 4 bases, and 4 bases stayed unmatched. CDR1 and CDR2 from the germline V gene are MRHNA and SNTAGT. The CDR3 is 13 residues long. The CDR3 DNA follows: TGTGCCAGCAGCCCTGACAGGGGCTATGGCTACACCTTC. It yields the protein CASSPDRGYGYTF.

The V call is TRBV2, the J call TRBJ2-1; D ambiguous. The CDR3 is made up of 13 amino acids. Trimming removed 4 bases at V and 4 bases at J, with 8 bases between. The germline CDR1 and CDR2 sequences are SNHLY and FYNNEI. CDR3 residues: CASSAPVYNEQFF. The CDR3 DNA follows: TGTGCCAGCAGTGCGCCGGTATACAATGAGCAGTTCTTC.

The V and J genes are TRBV7-8 and TRBJ2-7; 10 nucleotides agree with TRBD1. This CDR3 contains 17 residues. The V segment lost 3 bases and the J segment 2 bases; nucleotides outside the gene matches: 10. Germline-derived CDR1 and CDR2 are SGHVS and FQNEAQ. CDR3 DNA sequence: TGTGCCAGCAGCTTGCGCCGTCCCGGGACAGGGGCCTACGAGCAGTACTTC. It translates to CASSLRRPGTGAYEQYF. Full variable domain (missing parts from reference TRBV7-8 and TRBJ2-7): GAGVSQSPRYKVAKRGQDVALRCDPISGHVSLFWYQQALGQGPEFLTYFQNEAQLDKSGLPSDRFFAERPEGSVSTLKIQRTQQEDSAVYLCASSLRRPGTGAYEQYFGPGTRLTVT.

The genes are TRBV18 and TRBJ2-5; tentatively, D is TRBD2 (5 bases). CDR3 length: 13 amino acids. In germline, CDR1 is KGHSH, CDR2 LQKENI. V was pared by 4 bases and J by 4 bases, with 10 bases between. CDR3 sequence (DNA): TGTGCCAGCTCACAGGACGAGGGAGAGACCCAGTACTTC. Encoded protein: CASSQDEGETQYF.

This sequence joins TRBV5-1 and TRBJ2-7, with TRBD1 matching 7 bases. With 0 bases clipped from V and 3 bases from J, the junction kept 6 bases outside the gene matches. Per the germline V gene, CDR1 is SGHRS and CDR2 is YFSETQ. The CDR3 has 15 amino acids. In nucleotides, the CDR3 is TGCGCCAGCAGCTTGGCAACAGGGGTGCACTACGAGCAGTACTTC. Amino acids: CASSLATGVHYEQYF.

This chain joins TRBV7-2 and TRBJ1-1, with D perhaps matching TRBD1 (6 bases). V lost 5 bases to trimming and J lost 12 bases, with 13 bases between them. The CDR3 contains 11 residues. The V gene's germline CDR1 is SGHTA and CDR2 FQGNSA. For the CDR3, the DNA is TGTGCCAGCAGCCTAACAGGGTCTCCTTTCTTT. Protein: CASSLTGSPFF.

This chain links TRBV27 with TRBJ1-5, with 11 bases matching TRBD1. V was clipped by 3 bases and J by 6 bases; unmatched bases: 7. CDR1 and CDR2 (germline): MNHEY, SMNVEV (reference sequence). CDR3 length equals 16 residues. In nucleotides, the CDR3 is TGTGCCAGCAGTTTTTCCGGGACAGGGGGAGGTCAGCCCCAGCATTTT. Amino acid sequence: CASSFSGTGGGQPQHF.

This clone is a singleton in its sample. The rearrangement joins TRBV6-6 to TRBJ2-3; no definite D call. The V end was cut by 4 bases, the J end by 2 bases, with 10 bases between. The CDR3 runs to 14 residues. Germline V CDR1 and CDR2: MNHNY, SVGAGI (reference sequence). CDR3 sequence: CASSFQVVTDTQYF. DNA for the CDR3: TGTGCCAGCAGTTTTCAGGTTGTCACAGATACGCAGTATTTT.

In this sample, this clone turned up once. The chain combines TRBV5-1 with TRBJ2-5; 9 nucleotides match TRBD1. V dropped 1 base and J dropped 4; count of bases not matched to a gene: 2. This CDR3 contains 14 residues. Germline V gene data show CDR1 as SGHRS and CDR2 as YFSETQ. CDR3 protein: CASSLPTGGETQYF. CDR3 coding DNA: TGCGCCAGCAGCTTGCCGACAGGGGGAGAGACCCAGTACTTC.

The chain has TRBV7-2 and TRBJ2-1; D perhaps matches TRBD2 (5 bases). Looked up from germline, CDR1 is SGHTA and CDR2 is FQGNSA. V gave up 3 bases and J gave up 4 bases, with 16 bases separating them. This CDR3 contains 16 residues. CDR3 residues: CASSLYGVRGYNEQFF. The CDR3 DNA follows: TGTGCCAGCAGCTTGTACGGGGTAAGAGGGTACAATGAGCAGTTCTTC.

CDR3 coding DNA: TGTGCCAGCAGCACCCCGGGACAGACCCAAGAGACCCAGTACTTC. Encoded protein: CASSTPGQTQETQYF. This rearrangement joins TRBV5-4 to TRBJ2-5, with 7 bases lining up with TRBD1. The CDR3 is 15 amino acids. J was trimmed by 1 base and V by 4 bases; bases with no gene match: 7. Germline lookup yields CDR1 SGHNT and CDR2 YYREEE (reference sequence).

This sequence joins TRBV10-3 and TRBJ1-1; TRBD1 agrees at 7 bases. The V and J ends lost 3 bases and 6 bases, in that order; junction bases with no gene match: 10. This CDR3 contains 15 residues. The germline V gene encodes CDR1 ENHRY and CDR2 SYGVKD. CDR3 loop: CAISEVLQGTPEAFF. Here the CDR3 DNA reads TGTGCCATCAGTGAAGTTTTACAGGGGACCCCTGAAGCTTTCTTT.

The gene calls are TRBV4-1 and TRBJ1-3; D might be TRBD1 (6 bases). The CDR3 consists of 16 residues. Germline lookup yields CDR1 MGHRA and CDR2 YSYEKL. V was trimmed by 1 base and J by 0 bases, leaving 10 bases between them. Here the CDR3 reads CASSQVAGASGNTIYF. CDR3 in DNA: TGCGCCAGCAGCCAAGTAGCAGGGGCCTCTGGAAACACCATATATTTT.

The gene calls are TRBV27 and TRBJ1-2, with D possibly matching TRBD1 (6 bases). The CDR3 totals 15 residues. Germline loops: CDR1 MNHEY, CDR2 SMNVEV (reference sequence). V was pared by 5 bases and J by 4 bases, with 17 bases between. CDR3 DNA: TGTGCCAGCAGTCCACAGGGCGGCAATTCCTATGGCTACACCTTC. It codes for CASSPQGGNSYGYTF.

CDR3 nucleotides: TGTGCCTCGGACTCAAGCAATCAGCCCCAGCATTTT. Its protein is CASDSSNQPQHF. This chain joins TRBV12-3 or TRBV12-4 and TRBJ1-5; D unresolved. This CDR3 spans 12 amino acids. Trimming pared 11 bases from V and 1 base from J, leaving 9 bases between.

Only a few counts were recorded for this clone. The chain links TRBV7-8 to TRBJ2-1; TRBD2 matches at 11 bases. The trim removed 5 bases at V and 6 bases at J, leaving 9 bases unmatched. The CDR3 length is 16 residues. Germline V gene lookup returns CDR1 SGHVS and CDR2 FQNEAQ. The CDR3 is CASSNRAGTSGNEQFF. CDR3 coding DNA: TGTGCCAGCAGCAACCGAGCCGGGACTAGCGGCAATGAGCAGTTCTTC.

This sequence joins TRBV11-2 and TRBJ1-4; D may be TRBD1 (5 bases). Germline V gene data show CDR1 as SGHAT and CDR2 as FQNNGV. This CDR3 is built from 14 residues. Trimming stripped 6 bases from V and 10 bases from J, with 18 bases between. The chain's CDR3 is CASSLGVLGVKLFF. The CDR3 DNA is TGTGCCAGCAGTCTGGGGGTGCTCGGGGTAAAACTGTTTTTT. The variable domain in full, completed from reference TRBV11-2 and TRBJ1-4, reads EAGVAQSPRYKIIEKRQSVAFWCNPISGHATLYWYQQILGQGPKLLIQFQNNGVVDDSQLPKDRFSAERLKGVDSTLKIQPAKLEDSAVYLCASSLGVLGVKLFFGSGTQLSVL.

This clone was counted only a few times. CDR3 sequence: CASRASGTGEAFF. DNA for the CDR3: TGTGCCAGCAGGGCCTCGGGTACAGGGGAAGCTTTCTTT. The V gene is TRBV28, the J gene TRBJ1-1, with TRBD1 as a possible D gene (6 bases). Germline V gives CDR1 MDHEN, CDR2 SYDVKM. Trimming removed 6 bases from V and 8 bases from J, with 16 bases in between. The CDR3 has 13 residues.

The V call is TRBV27, the J call TRBJ1-2; D is perhaps TRBD1 (5 bases). This CDR3 spans 12 amino acids. Germline-derived CDR1 and CDR2 are MNHEY and SMNVEV (reference sequence). The V end was cut by 8 bases, the J end by 7 bases, with 14 bases between. The CDR3 here is CASRKGAVGYTF. For the CDR3, the DNA is TGTGCCAGCCGAAAAGGGGCAGTTGGCTACACCTTC.

V and J are TRBV18 and TRBJ2-5; 10 nucleotides agree with TRBD2. This CDR3 contains 16 residues. The V gene end was trimmed by 3 bases and the J gene end by 0 bases; junction bases not matched to a gene: 4. Germline lookup yields CDR1 KGHSH and CDR2 LQKENI. This CDR3 reads CASSPSLAGDQETQYF. The CDR3 nucleotides read TGTGCCAGCTCACCTAGTCTAGCGGGAGACCAAGAGACCCAGTACTTC.